A single sample gave rise to the 25 T cell receptor beta chains below, sequenced in a study of control samples from healthy donors and cancer patients. The data were produced by immunoSEQ multiplex PCR, yet TCRdb's version contains in-frame clones alone and is incomplete. The sample has around 120,000 clones, over 85% seen once; the top ten hold approximately 2.5%. Material: blood. The receptors shown here come from a man aged 25 to 45 in good health.

This rearrangement joins TRBV5-1 to TRBJ1-2, with TRBD1 matching over 8 bases. The CDR3 sequence is 12 residues long. Germline values: CDR1 SGHRS, CDR2 YFSETQ. After removal of 4 bases from V and 8 bases from J, the junction contained 4 bases not matched to a gene. The CDR3 DNA reads TGCGCCAGCAGCCCGCGGACAGGGGGCTACACCTTC. Encoded protein: CASSPRTGGYTF.

V is TRBV7-9 and J is TRBJ2-3; possibly TRBD2 for D (6 bases). The V end lost 1 base, the J end lost 2 bases, and 13 bases lay between the germline ends. This CDR3 is built from 16 residues. Germline V gene lookup returns CDR1 SEHNR and CDR2 FQNEAQ (reference sequence). The CDR3 DNA reads as TGTGCCAGCAGCTTAGGAGGAACGGGGGTCACAGATACGCAGTATTTT. It yields the protein CASSLGGTGVTDTQYF.

The V call is TRBV6-6, the J call TRBJ1-2; D gene uncertain. The V and J ends lost 0 bases and 6 bases respectively, with 8 bases between them. Germline-derived CDR1 and CDR2 are MNHNY and SVGAGI (reference sequence). The CDR3 runs to 13 residues. The CDR3 sequence is CASSYSIGDGYTF. The CDR3 nucleotides read TGTGCCAGCAGTTACTCGATCGGGGATGGCTACACCTTC.

About this clone: An end of the junction does not agree with germline; a read error may underlie this. The chain recombines TRBV11-2 with TRBJ1-3; D is unresolved. The CDR3 consists of 16 residues. CDR1 and CDR2 (germline): SGHAT, FQNNGV. CDR3: CASSPWTGYSGNTLYF. CDR3 bases: TGTGCCAGCAGCCCTTGGACGGGTTACTCTGGAAACACCTTATATTTT.

This chain connects TRBV28 to TRBJ1-1, with D hard to call. The CDR3 length is 14 residues. Germline V gives CDR1 MDHEN, CDR2 SYDVKM. Trimming took 7 bases from V and 1 from J, leaving 13 bases between them. CDR3 coding DNA: TGTGCCAGCAAAGTGGCCCGGGAGAACACTGAAGCTTTCTTT. Its translation: CASKVARENTEAFF.

This chain uses TRBV6-1 with TRBJ1-3; no definite D call. The CDR3 contains 14 residues. Trimming shortened V by 3 bases and J by 0 bases, and 6 bases separated the two germline ends. Germline V gene lookup returns CDR1 MNHNS and CDR2 SASEGT. The DNA of the CDR3 is TGTGCCAGCAGTGACCAGAGCTCTGGAAACACCATATATTTT. Its translation is CASSDQSSGNTIYF.

The rearrangement links TRBV6-1 to TRBJ1-5; D is unresolved. The CDR3 is 17 amino acids. Germline-derived CDR1 and CDR2 are MNHNS and SASEGT. Between the trimmed V and J ends, which lost 1 base and 2 bases, there was a span of 15 bases. This CDR3 is CASSEGNPPGGNQPQHF. The CDR3 nucleotides read TGTGCCAGCAGTGAAGGTAATCCCCCCGGCGGCAATCAGCCCCAGCATTTT.

The J gene is TRBJ2-1, the V gene TRBV28, with 9 bases fitting TRBD1. The CDR3 is made up of 14 amino acids. J lost 9 bases, V lost 5 bases, and 8 bases had no gene match. Germline lookup yields CDR1 MDHEN and CDR2 SYDVKM. The CDR3 here is CASSQNYRGLEQFF. CDR3 nucleotides: TGTGCCAGCAGTCAAAACTACAGGGGGCTTGAGCAGTTCTTC.

This clone appeared a single time. This chain joins TRBV28 and TRBJ2-5, with 8 bases fitting TRBD1. Germline V lookup: CDR1 MDHEN, CDR2 SYDVKM. J lost 3 bases, V lost 6 bases, and 6 bases had no gene match. This CDR3 has 14 amino acids. The CDR3 region is CASRGQGAEETQYF. The CDR3 coding sequence is TGTGCCAGCAGGGGCCAGGGGGCGGAAGAGACCCAGTACTTC.

This chain uses TRBV27 with TRBJ2-2; D gene uncertain. The CDR3 runs 11 residues. Trimming removed 10 bases at V and 6 bases at J, with 9 bases between. Germline assignment: CDR1 MNHEY and CDR2 SMNVEV (reference sequence). In nucleotides, the CDR3 is TGTGCCACCCAGTTGGCCGGGGAGCTGTTTTTT. Protein sequence: CATQLAGELFF.

In this sample, this clone turned up once. The chain uses TRBV6-5 and TRBJ1-1; tentatively, D is TRBD1 (5 bases). The CDR3 totals 13 residues. Germline V gives CDR1 MNHEY, CDR2 SVGAGI. V was cut by 10 bases and J by 5 bases, with 17 bases left in between. The CDR3 loop is CATSGPGRTEAFF. The DNA for the CDR3 is TGTGCCACTTCAGGCCCAGGGAGAACTGAAGCTTTCTTT.

Turning to this clone: At one of its ends the junction is not consistent with the germline gene, which may arise from a read error. The V call is TRBV7-2, the J call TRBJ2-1, with TRBD2 identical over 11 bases. Germline V gives CDR1 SGHTA, CDR2 FQGNSA. The CDR3 sequence is 11 residues long. The CDR3 protein is CASSSPGLAVF. The CDR3 DNA sequence: TGTGCCAGCAGCTCTCCGGGACTAGCGGTCTTC.

This clone was picked up one time. The CDR3 protein is CASKGMVSMNTEAFF. In DNA, the CDR3 is TGTGCCAGCAAGGGTATGGTTAGTATGAACACTGAAGCTTTCTTT. V is TRBV2 and J is TRBJ1-1, with D unclear. Per germline, CDR1 SNHLY and CDR2 FYNNEI. V was trimmed by 7 bases and J by 0 bases, leaving 15 bases between them. The CDR3 runs to 15 residues. The full variable domain, in which reference TRBV2 and TRBJ1-1 provide the parts outside the CDR3, is EPEVTQTPSHQVTQMGQEVILRCVPISNHLYFYWYRQILGQKVEFLVSFYNNEISEKSEIFDDQFSVERPDGSNFTLKIRSTKLEDSAMYFCASKGMVSMNTEAFFGQGTRLTVV.

The chain combines TRBV27 with TRBJ1-4; D unclear. The CDR3 length is 16 residues. Germline values: CDR1 MNHEY, CDR2 SMNVEV (reference sequence). Trimming stripped 2 bases from V and 2 bases from J, with 12 bases between. In nucleotides, the CDR3 is TGTGCCAGCAGTTTACTGGGGATTGGGACTAATGAAAAACTGTTTTTT. Translation gives CASSLLGIGTNEKLFF.

The V and J genes are TRBV6-5 and TRBJ1-1; D is unclear. Germline-derived CDR1 and CDR2 are MNHEY and SVGAGI. The CDR3 covers 13 residues. Trimming stripped 4 bases from V and 3 bases from J, with 9 bases between. CDR3 residues: CASSFYRDTEAFF. The CDR3 bases are TGTGCCAGCAGTTTTTACCGGGACACTGAAGCTTTCTTT.

The chain employs TRBV27 and TRBJ1-1; the D is unclear. The V gene lost 2 bases and the J gene lost 7 bases, with 11 bases spanning the gap. CDR1 is MNHEY, CDR2 SMNVEV, per germline (reference sequence). CDR3 size: 13 residues. DNA of the CDR3: TGTGCCAGCAGTTTAGGATGGCTCTATGAAGCTTTCTTT. It encodes CASSLGWLYEAFF.

The chain has TRBV5-5 and TRBJ2-7; either TRBD1 or TRBD2 may supply D (6 bases each). CDR1 and CDR2 from the germline V gene are SGHKS and YYEKEE (reference sequence). The CDR3 sequence is 16 residues long. The V and J ends lost 1 base and 3 bases respectively, with 17 bases between them. Written as DNA, the CDR3 is TGTGCCAGCAGCTTGTGGGCCGATGGGGGGCTCTACGAGCAGTACTTC. Translated: CASSLWADGGLYEQYF.

The rearrangement uses TRBV5-4 and TRBJ2-7, with a weak D call TRBD1 (5 bases). The CDR3 loop spans 16 amino acids. Germline CDR1 reads SGHNT; CDR2 reads YYREEE (reference sequence). With 1 base removed from V and 2 bases from J, the gap between germline ends came to 16 bases. CDR3: CASSLRDSWKPYEQYV. The DNA of the CDR3 is TGTGCCAGCAGCTTGCGTGACAGCTGGAAACCCTACGAGCAGTACGTC.

Concerning this clone: This specimen includes other DNA sequences encoding the same CDR3. V is TRBV20-1 and J is TRBJ1-5; D remains unclear. CDR1 DFQATT and CDR2 SNEGSKA come from the germline V gene (reference sequence). The CDR3 contains 12 residues. Deletions cut 3 bases from V and 5 bases from J, with 8 bases between. CDR3 loop: CSASRVDQPQHF. The CDR3 region has the DNA TGCAGTGCTAGTAGGGTGGATCAGCCCCAGCATTTT.

The chain is built from TRBV9 and TRBJ1-1; D is uncertain. Trimming stripped 2 bases from V and 5 bases from J, with 19 bases between. This CDR3 has 16 amino acids. Germline V gene sequence: CDR1 SGDLS, CDR2 YYNGEE. CDR3 protein: CASSVLPGTVGTEAFF. For the CDR3, the DNA is TGTGCCAGCAGCGTCCTACCTGGCACCGTGGGGACTGAAGCTTTCTTT.

This chain uses TRBV5-8 with TRBJ1-5; D remains ambiguous. The length of the CDR3 is 15 residues. Germline V gives CDR1 SGHTS, CDR2 YDEGEE. Deletions cut 4 bases from V and 2 bases from J, with 13 bases between. The CDR3 loop is CASSPHVGRNQPQHF. The DNA for the CDR3 is TGTGCCAGCAGCCCCCATGTGGGCCGCAATCAGCCCCAGCATTTT. The entire variable domain, with the rest obtained from reference TRBV5-8 and TRBJ1-5, is as follows: EAGVTQSPTHLIKTRGQQATLRCSPISGHTSVYWYQQALGLGLQFLLWYDEGEERNRGNFPPRFSGRQFPNYSSELNVNALELEDSALYLCASSPHVGRNQPQHFGDGTRLSIL.

The CDR3 nucleotides read TGCGCCAGCAGCTTGGGAGGGGGCGACGGATCACCCCTCCACTTT. It codes for CASSLGGGDGSPLHF. The chain employs TRBV5-1 and TRBJ1-6, with 7 bases matching TRBD1. Germline-derived CDR1 and CDR2 are SGHRS and YFSETQ. This CDR3 contains 15 residues. V trimming: 0 bases; J trimming: 10 bases; junction bases outside the gene matches: 7.

The chain joins TRBV4-2 to TRBJ2-1, with TRBD1 matching over 8 bases. Losses at the gene ends were 0 bases for V and 10 bases for J; bases not matched to a gene: 11. Germline-derived CDR1 and CDR2 are LGHNA and YNFKEQ. CDR3 length equals 16 residues. The CDR3 DNA reads TGTGCCAGCAGCCAAGATCGGAGACAGGGGATGAGGGAGCAGTTCTTC. Translation gives CASSQDRRQGMREQFF.

V gene TRBV2 combines with J gene TRBJ1-2, with a weak D call TRBD1 (6 bases). The V gene lost 9 bases and the J gene lost 6 bases, with 17 bases spanning the gap. CDR3 length: 13 amino acids. The germline V gene has CDR1 SNHLY and CDR2 FYNNEI. Here the CDR3 DNA reads TGTGCCAGTGGAACTCGGGACATTCATGGCTACACCTTC. Its protein product is CASGTRDIHGYTF.

The chain joins TRBV6-1 to TRBJ1-3; 7 bases line up with TRBD1. Germline trimming cut 0 bases from V and 4 bases from J; bases unmatched to any gene: 3. The CDR3 consists of 15 residues. Per germline, CDR1 MNHNS and CDR2 SASEGT. CDR3 bases: TGTGCCAGCAGTGAAGCCGGGGGACAGGGAAACACCATATATTTT. Its protein product is CASSEAGGQGNTIYF.